One sample yielded the 4 T cell receptor beta chains listed below, sequenced in a study of blood T cells in healthy people across ages. Together with a sample-barcoded 5' primer, a J-beta primer mix was included in a second PCR lasting roughly 6 to 12 cycles. TCRdb recomputed calls from the 5' RACE reads with MiXCR, one row per CDR3 protein. The sample comprises more than 750,000 distinct CDR3 sequences, almost 30% of which are singletons, and 10% rests with the top ten. This sample also appeared in a second study, on T cells of mothers and their children.

The sequenced sample was blood. The receptors derive from a woman aged 40 to 55 in good health.

The chain couples TRBV11-2 to TRBJ2-3; D is uncertain. Germline loops: CDR1 SGHAT, CDR2 FQNNGV. The CDR3 totals 12 residues. V was pared by 7 bases and J by 2 bases, with 7 bases between. CDR3 DNA sequence: TGTGCCAGCACGCCTCCCACAGATACGCAGTATTTT. This translates into CASTPPTDTQYF.

This chain connects TRBV28 to TRBJ1-2, with TRBD1 matching 7 bases. V shed 4 bases, J shed 3 bases, and the junction held 5 bases outside the gene matches. CDR3 size: 14 residues. Per the germline V gene, CDR1 is MDHEN and CDR2 is SYDVKM. The CDR3 region has the DNA TGTGCCAGCAGTTCCACAGGGGACCACTATGGCTACACCTTC. Its protein product is CASSSTGDHYGYTF.

Only a few counts were recorded for this clonotype. The V call is TRBV30, the J call TRBJ1-5; D perhaps matches TRBD1 (5 bases). The CDR3 totals 12 residues. The V end lost 4 bases, the J end lost 5 bases, and 9 bases lay between the germline ends. Germline V gene sequence: CDR1 GTSNPN, CDR2 SVGIG (reference sequence). CDR3 DNA: TGTGCCTGGAACCGGGACTATCAGCCCCAGCATTTT. Amino acid sequence: CAWNRDYQPQHF.

This chain joins TRBV29-1 and TRBJ1-2; TRBD1 is a possible D gene (5 bases). Germline V CDR1 and CDR2: SQVTM, ANQGSEA. V was cut by 8 bases and J by 5 bases, with 18 bases left in between. The CDR3 runs to 13 residues. The CDR3 spells CSLGGVRGYGYTF. CDR3 coding DNA: TGCAGCCTGGGAGGGGTGAGGGGATATGGCTACACCTTC.